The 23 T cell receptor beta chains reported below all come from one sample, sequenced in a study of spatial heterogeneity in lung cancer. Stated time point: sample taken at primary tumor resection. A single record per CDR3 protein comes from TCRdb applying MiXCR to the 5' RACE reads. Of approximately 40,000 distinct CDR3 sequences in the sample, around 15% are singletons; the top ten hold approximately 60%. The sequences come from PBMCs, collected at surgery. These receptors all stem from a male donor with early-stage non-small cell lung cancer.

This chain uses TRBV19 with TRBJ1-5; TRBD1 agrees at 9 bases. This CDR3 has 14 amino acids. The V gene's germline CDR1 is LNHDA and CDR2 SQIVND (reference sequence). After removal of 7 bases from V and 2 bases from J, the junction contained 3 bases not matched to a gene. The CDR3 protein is CASTQGAGNQPQHF. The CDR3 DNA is TGTGCCAGTACACAGGGGGCAGGCAATCAGCCCCAGCATTTT.

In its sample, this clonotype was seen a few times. CDR3 in DNA: TGCGCCAGCAGCCTTGGGATTTCAGATACGCAGTATTTT. It specifies CASSLGISDTQYF. This rearrangement joins TRBV5-1 to TRBJ2-3, with no clear D. The CDR3 is 13 residues long. Trimming took off 4 bases at V and 4 bases at J, with 10 bases between the two ends. The V gene's germline CDR1 is SGHRS and CDR2 YFSETQ.

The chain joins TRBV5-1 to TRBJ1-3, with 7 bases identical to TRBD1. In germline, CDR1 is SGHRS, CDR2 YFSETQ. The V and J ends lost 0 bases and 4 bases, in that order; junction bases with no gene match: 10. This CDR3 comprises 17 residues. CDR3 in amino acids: CASSLEANRGGGNTIYF. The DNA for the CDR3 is TGCGCCAGCAGCTTGGAGGCAAACAGGGGTGGAGGAAACACCATATATTTT.

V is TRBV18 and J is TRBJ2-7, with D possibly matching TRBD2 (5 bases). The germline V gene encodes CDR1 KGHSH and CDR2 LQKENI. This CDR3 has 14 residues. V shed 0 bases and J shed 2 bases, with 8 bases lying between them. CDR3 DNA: TGTGCCAGCTCACCACCGTCCGGGACCTACGAGCAGTACTTC. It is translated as CASSPPSGTYEQYF.

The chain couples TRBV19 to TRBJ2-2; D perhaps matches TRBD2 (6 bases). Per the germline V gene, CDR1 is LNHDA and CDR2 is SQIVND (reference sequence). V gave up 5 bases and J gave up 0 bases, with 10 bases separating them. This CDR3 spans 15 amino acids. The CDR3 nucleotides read TGTGCCAGTAGTCTAAGCGGGCCGAACACCGGGGAGCTGTTTTTT. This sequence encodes CASSLSGPNTGELFF.

The CDR3 is CASSEEDRPSYGYTF. CDR3 DNA sequence: TGTGCCAGCAGTGAAGAGGATAGGCCTTCCTATGGCTACACCTTC. The V gene is TRBV2, the J gene TRBJ1-2; no definite D call. Trimming left V 1 base short and J 4 bases short, with 13 bases between. Germline values: CDR1 SNHLY, CDR2 FYNNEI. This CDR3 spans 15 amino acids.

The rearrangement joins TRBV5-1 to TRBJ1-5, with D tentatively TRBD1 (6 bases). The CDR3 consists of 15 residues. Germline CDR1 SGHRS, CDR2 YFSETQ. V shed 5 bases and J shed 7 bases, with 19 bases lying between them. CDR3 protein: CASSIGGAVQQPQHF. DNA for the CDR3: TGCGCCAGCAGTATTGGGGGGGCAGTTCAGCAGCCCCAGCATTTT. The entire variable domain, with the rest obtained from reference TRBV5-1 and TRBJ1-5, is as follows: KAGVTQTPRYLIKTRGQQVTLSCSPISGHRSVSWYQQTPGQGLQFLFEYFSETQRNKGNFPGRFSGRQFSNSRSEMNVSTLELGDSALYLCASSIGGAVQQPQHFGDGTRLSIL.

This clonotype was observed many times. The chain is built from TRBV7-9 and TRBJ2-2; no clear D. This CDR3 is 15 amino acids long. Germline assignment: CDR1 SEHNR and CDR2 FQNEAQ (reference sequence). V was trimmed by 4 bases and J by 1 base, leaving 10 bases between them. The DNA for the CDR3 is TGTGCCAGCAGCTCCAGCCCGGGGAACACCGGGGAGCTGTTTTTT. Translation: CASSSSPGNTGELFF.

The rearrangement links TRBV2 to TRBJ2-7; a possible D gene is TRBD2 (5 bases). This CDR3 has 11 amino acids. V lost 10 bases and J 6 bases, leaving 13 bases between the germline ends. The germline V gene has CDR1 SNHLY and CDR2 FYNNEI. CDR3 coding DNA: TGTGCCACCCGAGGTGGAGGCGAGCAGTACTTC. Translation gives CATRGGGEQYF.

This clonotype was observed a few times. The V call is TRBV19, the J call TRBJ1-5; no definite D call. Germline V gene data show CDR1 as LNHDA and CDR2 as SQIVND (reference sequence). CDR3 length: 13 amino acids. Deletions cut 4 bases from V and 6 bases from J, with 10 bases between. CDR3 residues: CASSTSRSQPQHF. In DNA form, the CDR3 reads TGTGCCAGTAGTACATCTCGGAGTCAGCCCCAGCATTTT.

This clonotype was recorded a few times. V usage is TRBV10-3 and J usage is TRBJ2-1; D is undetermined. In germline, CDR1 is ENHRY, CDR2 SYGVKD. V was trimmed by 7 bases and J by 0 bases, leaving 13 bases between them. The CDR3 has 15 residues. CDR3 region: CAITQTHRSYNEQFF. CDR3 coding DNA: TGTGCCATCACACAGACCCATCGCTCCTACAATGAGCAGTTCTTC.

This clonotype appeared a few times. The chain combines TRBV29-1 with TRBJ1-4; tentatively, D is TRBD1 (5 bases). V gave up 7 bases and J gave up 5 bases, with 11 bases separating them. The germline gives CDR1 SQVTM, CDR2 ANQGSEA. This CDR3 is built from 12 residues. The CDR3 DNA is TGCAGCGGAGGGGATTCGAATGAAAAACTGTTTTTT. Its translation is CSGGDSNEKLFF.

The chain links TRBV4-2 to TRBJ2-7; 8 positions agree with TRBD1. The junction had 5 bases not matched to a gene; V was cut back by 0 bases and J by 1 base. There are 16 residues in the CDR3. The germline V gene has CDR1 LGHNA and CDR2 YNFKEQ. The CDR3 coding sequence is TGTGCCAGCAGCCAAGAGGTCAGGACAGGGTCCTACGAGCAGTACTTC. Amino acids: CASSQEVRTGSYEQYF.

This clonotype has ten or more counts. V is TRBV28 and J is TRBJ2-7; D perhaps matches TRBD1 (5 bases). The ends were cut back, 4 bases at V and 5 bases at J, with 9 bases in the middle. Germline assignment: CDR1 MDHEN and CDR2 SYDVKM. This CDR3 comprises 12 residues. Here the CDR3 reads CASSSPGHEQYF. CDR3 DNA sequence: TGTGCCAGCAGTTCTCCAGGGCACGAGCAGTACTTC. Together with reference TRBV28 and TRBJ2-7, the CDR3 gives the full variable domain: DVKVTQSSRYLVKRTGEKVFLECVQDMDHENMFWYRQDPGLGLRLIYFSYDVKMKEKGDIPEGYSVSREKKERFSLILESASTNQTSMYLCASSSPGHEQYFGPGTRLTVT.

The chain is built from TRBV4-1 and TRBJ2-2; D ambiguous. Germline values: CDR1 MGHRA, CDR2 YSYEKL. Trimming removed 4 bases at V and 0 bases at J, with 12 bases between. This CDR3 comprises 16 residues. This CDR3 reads CASSPRYRTNTGELFF. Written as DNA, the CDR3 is TGCGCCAGCAGCCCTCGTTACCGGACGAACACCGGGGAGCTGTTTTTT.

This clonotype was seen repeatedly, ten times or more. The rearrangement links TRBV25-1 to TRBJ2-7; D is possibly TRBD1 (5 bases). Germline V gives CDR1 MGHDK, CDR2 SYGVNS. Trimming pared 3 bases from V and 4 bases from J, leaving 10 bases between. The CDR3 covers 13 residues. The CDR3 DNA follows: TGTGCCAGCAGTGAGCGAGACAGTTACGAGCAGTACTTC. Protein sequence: CASSERDSYEQYF.

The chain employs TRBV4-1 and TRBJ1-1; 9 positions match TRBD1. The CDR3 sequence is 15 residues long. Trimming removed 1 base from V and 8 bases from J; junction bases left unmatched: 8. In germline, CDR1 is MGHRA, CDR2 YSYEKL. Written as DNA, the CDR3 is TGCGCCAGCAGCCAAGCGAACAGGGGGCGTCTAGAAGCTTTCTTT. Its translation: CASSQANRGRLEAFF.

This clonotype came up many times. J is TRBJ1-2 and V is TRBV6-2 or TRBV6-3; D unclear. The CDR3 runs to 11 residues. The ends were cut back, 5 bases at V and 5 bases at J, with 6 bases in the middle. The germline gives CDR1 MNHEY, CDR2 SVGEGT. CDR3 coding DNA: TGTGCCAGCAGTCACAGTTATGGCTACACCTTC. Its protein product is CASSHSYGYTF.

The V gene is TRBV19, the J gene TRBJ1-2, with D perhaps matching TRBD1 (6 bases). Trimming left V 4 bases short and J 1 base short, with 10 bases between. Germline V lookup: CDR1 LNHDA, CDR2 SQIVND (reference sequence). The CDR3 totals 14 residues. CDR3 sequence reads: CASSRQAGNYGYTF. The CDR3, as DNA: TGTGCCAGTAGTAGACAGGCCGGTAACTATGGCTACACCTTC. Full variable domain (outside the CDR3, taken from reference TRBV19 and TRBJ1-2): DGGITQSPKYLFRKEGQNVTLSCEQNLNHDAMYWYRQDPGQGLRLIYYSQIVNDFQKGDIAEGYSVSREKKESFPLTVTSAQKNPTAFYLCASSRQAGNYGYTFGSGTRLTVV.

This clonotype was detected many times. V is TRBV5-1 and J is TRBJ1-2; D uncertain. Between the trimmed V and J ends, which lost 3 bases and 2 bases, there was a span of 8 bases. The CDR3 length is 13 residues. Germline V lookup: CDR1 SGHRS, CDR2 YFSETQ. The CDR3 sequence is CASSSDVNYGYTF. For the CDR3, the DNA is TGCGCCAGCAGCTCTGACGTAAACTATGGCTACACCTTC.

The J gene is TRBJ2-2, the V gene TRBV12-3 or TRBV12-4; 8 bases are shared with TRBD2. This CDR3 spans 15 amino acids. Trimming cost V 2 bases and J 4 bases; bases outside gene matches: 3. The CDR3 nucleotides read TGTGCCAGCAGTTTACTCCGGGGGGGCACCGGGGAGCTGTTTTTT. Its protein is CASSLLRGGTGELFF.

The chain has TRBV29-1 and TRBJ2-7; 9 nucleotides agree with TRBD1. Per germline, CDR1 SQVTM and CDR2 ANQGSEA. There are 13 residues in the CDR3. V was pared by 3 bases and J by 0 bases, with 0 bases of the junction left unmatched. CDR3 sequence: CSVETGGSYEQYF. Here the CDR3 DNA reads TGCAGCGTTGAGACAGGGGGCTCCTACGAGCAGTACTTC.

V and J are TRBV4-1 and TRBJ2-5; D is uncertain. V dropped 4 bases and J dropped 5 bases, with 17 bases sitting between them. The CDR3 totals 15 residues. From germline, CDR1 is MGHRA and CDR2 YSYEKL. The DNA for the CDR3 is TGCGCCAGCAGCCGCTCGATATTGGATGGGGAGACCCAGTACTTC. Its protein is CASSRSILDGETQYF.